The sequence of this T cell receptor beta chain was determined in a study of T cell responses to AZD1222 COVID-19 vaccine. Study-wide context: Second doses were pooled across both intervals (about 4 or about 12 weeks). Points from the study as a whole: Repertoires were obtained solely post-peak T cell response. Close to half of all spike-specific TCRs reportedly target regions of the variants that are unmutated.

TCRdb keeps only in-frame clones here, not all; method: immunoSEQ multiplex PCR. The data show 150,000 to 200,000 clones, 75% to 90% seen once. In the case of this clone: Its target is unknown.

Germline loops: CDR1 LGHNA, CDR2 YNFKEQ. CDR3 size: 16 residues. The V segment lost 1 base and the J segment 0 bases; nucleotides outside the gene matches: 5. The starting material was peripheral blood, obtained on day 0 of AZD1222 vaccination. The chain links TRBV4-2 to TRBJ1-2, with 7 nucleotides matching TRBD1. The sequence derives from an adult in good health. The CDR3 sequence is CASSQAGQDANYGYTF. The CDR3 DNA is TGTGCCAGCAGCCAAGCTGGACAGGATGCTAACTATGGCTACACCTTC.